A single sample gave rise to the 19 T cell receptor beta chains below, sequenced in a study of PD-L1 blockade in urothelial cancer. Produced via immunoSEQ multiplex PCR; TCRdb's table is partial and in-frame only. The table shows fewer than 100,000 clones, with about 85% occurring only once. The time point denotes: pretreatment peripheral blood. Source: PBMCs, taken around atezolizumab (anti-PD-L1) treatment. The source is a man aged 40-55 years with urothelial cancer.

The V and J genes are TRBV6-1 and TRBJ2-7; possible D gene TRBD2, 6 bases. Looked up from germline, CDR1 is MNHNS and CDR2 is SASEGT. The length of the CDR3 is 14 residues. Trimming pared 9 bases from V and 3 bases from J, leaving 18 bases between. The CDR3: CASKLWRENYEQYF. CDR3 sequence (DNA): TGTGCCAGTAAGCTTTGGCGGGAAAACTACGAGCAGTACTTC.

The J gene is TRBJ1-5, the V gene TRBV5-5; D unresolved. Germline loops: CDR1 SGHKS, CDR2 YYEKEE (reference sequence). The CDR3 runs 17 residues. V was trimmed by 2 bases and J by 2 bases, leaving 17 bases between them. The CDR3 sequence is CASSFLYSEEGNQPQHF. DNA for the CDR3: TGTGCCAGCAGCTTTTTGTATTCTGAGGAGGGCAATCAGCCCCAGCATTTT.

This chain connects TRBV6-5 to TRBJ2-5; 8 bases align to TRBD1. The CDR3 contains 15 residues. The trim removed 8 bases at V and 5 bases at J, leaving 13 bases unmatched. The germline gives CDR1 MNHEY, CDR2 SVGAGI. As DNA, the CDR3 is TGTGCCAGCCGACAGGGCAGGGGGCGCGGGGAGACCCAGTACTTC. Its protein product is CASRQGRGRGETQYF.

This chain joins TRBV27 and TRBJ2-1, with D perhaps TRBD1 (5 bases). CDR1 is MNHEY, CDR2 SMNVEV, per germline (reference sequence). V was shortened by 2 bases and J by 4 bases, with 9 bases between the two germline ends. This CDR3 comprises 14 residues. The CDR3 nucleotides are TGTGCCAGCAGTTTAGGTGACAGATACAATGAGCAGTTCTTC. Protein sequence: CASSLGDRYNEQFF.

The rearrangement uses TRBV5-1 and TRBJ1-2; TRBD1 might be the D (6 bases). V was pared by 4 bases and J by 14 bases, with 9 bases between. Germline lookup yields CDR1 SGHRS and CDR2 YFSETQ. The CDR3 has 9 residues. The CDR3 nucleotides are TGCGCCAGCAGCCCCCAGGGGACCTTC. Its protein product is CASSPQGTF.

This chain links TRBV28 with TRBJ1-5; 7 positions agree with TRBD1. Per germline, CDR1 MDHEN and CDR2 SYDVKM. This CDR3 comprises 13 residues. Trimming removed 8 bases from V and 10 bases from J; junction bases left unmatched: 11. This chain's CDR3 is CASGGTVKFPQHF. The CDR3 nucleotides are TGTGCCAGCGGGGGGACAGTGAAATTTCCCCAGCATTTT.

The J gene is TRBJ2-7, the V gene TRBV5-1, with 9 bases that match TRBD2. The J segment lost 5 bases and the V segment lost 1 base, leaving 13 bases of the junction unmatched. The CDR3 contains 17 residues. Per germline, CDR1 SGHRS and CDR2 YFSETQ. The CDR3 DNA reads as TGCGCCAGCAGCTTGATACGTACGGCGGGAGGGCCGAACGAGCAGTACTTC. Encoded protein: CASSLIRTAGGPNEQYF.

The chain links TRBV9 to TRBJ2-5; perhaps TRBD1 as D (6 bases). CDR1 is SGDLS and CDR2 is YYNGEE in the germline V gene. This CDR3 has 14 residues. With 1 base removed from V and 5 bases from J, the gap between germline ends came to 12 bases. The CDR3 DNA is TGTGCCAGCAGCGTAAAAGGGGGTGGGGAGACCCAGTACTTC. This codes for CASSVKGGGETQYF.

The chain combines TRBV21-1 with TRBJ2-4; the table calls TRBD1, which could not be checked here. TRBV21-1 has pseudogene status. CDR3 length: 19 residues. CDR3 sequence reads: CASSKGNLTGADPKNIQYF. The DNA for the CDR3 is TGTGCCAGCAGCAAAGGGAACCTGACAGGGGCAGATCCCAAAAACATTCAGTACTTC.

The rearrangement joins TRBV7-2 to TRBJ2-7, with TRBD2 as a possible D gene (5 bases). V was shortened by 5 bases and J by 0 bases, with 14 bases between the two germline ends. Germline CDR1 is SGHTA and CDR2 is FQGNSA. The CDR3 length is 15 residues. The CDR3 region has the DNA TGTGCCAGCAGCCCCACTAGGGAGAGCTCCTACGAGCAGTACTTC. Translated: CASSPTRESSYEQYF.

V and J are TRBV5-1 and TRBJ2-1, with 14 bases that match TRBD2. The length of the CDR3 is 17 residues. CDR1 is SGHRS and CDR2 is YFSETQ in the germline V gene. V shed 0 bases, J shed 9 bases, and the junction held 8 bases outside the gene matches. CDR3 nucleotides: TGCGCCAGCAGCTTGGCCTCTGGGACTAGCGGGAGAGTTGAGCAGTTCTTC. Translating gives CASSLASGTSGRVEQFF.

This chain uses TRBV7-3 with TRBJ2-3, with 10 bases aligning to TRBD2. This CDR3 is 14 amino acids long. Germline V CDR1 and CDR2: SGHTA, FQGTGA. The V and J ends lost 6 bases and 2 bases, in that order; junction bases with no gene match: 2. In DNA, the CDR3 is TGTGCCAGCAGACTAGCGGGGCCCACAGATACGCAGTATTTT. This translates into CASRLAGPTDTQYF. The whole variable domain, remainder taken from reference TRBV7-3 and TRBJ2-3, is GAGVSQTPSNKVTEKGKYVELRCDPISGHTALYWYRQSLGQGPEFLIYFQGTGAADDSGLPNDRFFAVRPEGSVSTLKIQRTERGDSAVYLCASRLAGPTDTQYFGPGTRLTVL.

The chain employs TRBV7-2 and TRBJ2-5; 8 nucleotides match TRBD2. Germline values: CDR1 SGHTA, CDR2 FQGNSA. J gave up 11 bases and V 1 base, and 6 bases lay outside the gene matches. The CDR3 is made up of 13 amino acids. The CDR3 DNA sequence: TGTGCCAGCAGCTTAGTAAAGCGGGGGCAACAGTACTTC. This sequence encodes CASSLVKRGQQYF.

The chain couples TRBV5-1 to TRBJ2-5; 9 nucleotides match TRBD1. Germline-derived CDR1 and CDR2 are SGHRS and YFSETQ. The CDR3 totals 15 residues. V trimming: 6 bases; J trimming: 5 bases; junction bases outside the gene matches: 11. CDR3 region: CASTPRTGVYETQYF. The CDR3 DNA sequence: TGCGCCAGCACTCCCCGGACAGGGGTGTACGAGACCCAGTACTTC.

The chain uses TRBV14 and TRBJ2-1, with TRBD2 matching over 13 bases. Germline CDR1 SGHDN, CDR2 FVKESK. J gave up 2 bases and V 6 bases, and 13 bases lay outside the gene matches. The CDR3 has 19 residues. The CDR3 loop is CASRKTRTSGSIAYNEQFF. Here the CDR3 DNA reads TGTGCCAGCAGGAAAACGAGGACTAGCGGGAGCATCGCCTACAATGAGCAGTTCTTC.

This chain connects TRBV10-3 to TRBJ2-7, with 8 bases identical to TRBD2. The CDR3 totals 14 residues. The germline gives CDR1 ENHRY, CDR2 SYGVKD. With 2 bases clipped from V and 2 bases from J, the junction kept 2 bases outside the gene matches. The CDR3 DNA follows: TGTGCCATCAGTGAGGAAGCGGGAGCCTACGAGCAGTACTTC. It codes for CAISEEAGAYEQYF.

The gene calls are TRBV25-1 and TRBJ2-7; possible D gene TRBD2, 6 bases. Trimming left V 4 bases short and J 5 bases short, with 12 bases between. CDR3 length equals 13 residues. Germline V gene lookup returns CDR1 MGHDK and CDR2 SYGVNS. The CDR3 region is CASSGAGGDEQYF. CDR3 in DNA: TGTGCCAGCAGTGGAGCGGGTGGGGACGAGCAGTACTTC.

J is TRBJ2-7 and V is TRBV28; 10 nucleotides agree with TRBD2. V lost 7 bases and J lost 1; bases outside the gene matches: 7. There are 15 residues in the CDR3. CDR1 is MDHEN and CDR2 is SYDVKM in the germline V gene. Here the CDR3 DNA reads TGTGCCAGCATCGTTAGCGGGAGGTCTTCCTACGAGCAGTACTTC. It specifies CASIVSGRSSYEQYF.

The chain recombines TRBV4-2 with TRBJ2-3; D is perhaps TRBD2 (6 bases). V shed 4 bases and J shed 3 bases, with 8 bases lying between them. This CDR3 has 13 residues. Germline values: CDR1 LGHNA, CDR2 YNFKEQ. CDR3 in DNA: TGTGCCAGCAGCCGAGGGAGGACAGATACGCAGTATTTT. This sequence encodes CASSRGRTDTQYF.